This section outlines one T cell receptor (beta chain) sequence together with its context. The target of this receptor is not known. Base-call qualities are not available, and no considerably larger clone is one nucleotide away. The data derive from a study of blood T cell repertoires in COVID-19 (dated by TCRdb to between 2020 and 2021). With regard to the full study: Collaborator samples came from the United States, Italy and Spain and covered acute and convalescent phases of COVID-19. The material from the prospective study consisted of cDNA or gDNA derived from T cells, B-cell-depleted T cells, or PBMCs. Subjects who had been exposed to COVID-19, were actively infected with it, or had recovered from it provided the deeply sampled blood TCRbeta repertoires that made up the dataset. The repertoires were released in a freely available public database intended as a resource for research on the immune response to SARS-CoV-2. The samples were drawn from the first 160 participants of the ongoing ImmuneRACE study and from 950 to 1,500 subjects provided by 6 global collaborators. A de-identified subject ID, COVID-19 status, age in years and sex were almost always included in the sample metadata. HLA class I and class II types, where available, came from metadata supplied by the sample provider rather than from assay-based typing. Paper-wide results and their limitations: The amount of clinical and demographic metadata varied by source and participant and was provided uncurated.

The immunoSEQ Assay, a bias-controlled multiplex PCR, was used to amplify TCRbeta CDR3 regions from genomic DNA. The original pipeline was this. The number of nucleated cells in each sample was estimated from the amplification of reference gene primers within the assay. To quantify the absolute abundance of each unique TCRbeta CDR3 rearrangement, sequence reads were collapsed and filtered. For each sample, productive Simpson clonality was calculated as the square root of Simpson's diversity index over productive rearrangements. Held by TCRdb, this immuneACCESS table contains in-frame sequences only and omits some clones. Under half of the omission traces to an unresolved V gene where checked; the cause of the rest is unknown. The V and J calls and clone size come from that table; D and trimming were worked out from the DNA. Here the sample has fewer than 110,000 clones; less than 90% occur a single time. The ten biggest clones cover under 8% of the sample.

Collaborating institutions collected whole blood in K2EDTA tubes following their own protocols. Collaborator samples were shipped for TCRbeta analysis as frozen whole blood, isolated PBMCs, or DNA extracted from either sample type. From the cysteine through the phenylalanine, the CDR3 covers 13 amino acids. The CDR3 DNA has 39 bases and is translated from base 1. CDR1 and CDR2 are drawn from the germline V gene: SGHTA, FQGTGA. Trimming costs V 5 bases and J 7 bases, and their ends lie 12 bases apart. The clonotype originates from a human donor in a cohort sampled during active COVID-19. The chain joins TRBV7-3 to TRBJ2-1, and the D gene may be TRBD2, 6 bases matching. Sequencing was carried out using peripheral blood. CDR3 loop: CASSQIRGNEQFF. The nucleotides are TGTGCCAGCAGCCAAATACGGGGGAATGAGCAGTTCTTC.